The present T cell receptor (beta chain) was sequenced within a study of shared clonotypes between healthy human individuals. This CDR3 region has 15 residues. The V gene's germline CDR1 is MDHEN and CDR2 SYDVKM. V was shortened by 6 bases and J by 6 bases, with 18 bases between the two germline ends. Splitting of each subset's genomic DNA was done evenly across several immunoSEQ plates. The data were produced by immunoSEQ multiplex PCR, yet TCRdb's version contains in-frame clones alone and is incomplete. The sample has around 1.5 million clones; about 98% are singletons. Note on this clone: Its specificity is not known.

Study findings and constraints: Approximately 4.5% was the fraction of naive CD4 clonotypes found shared across several donors. Larger estimated richness was generally recorded for naive subsets relative to memory subsets.

The sample consisted of naive CD4+ T cells sorted from blood. Indicated subset: CD45RA+ positively selected. The rearrangement joins TRBV28 to TRBJ1-5; the D gene is possibly TRBD1 (6 bases). The sequence was collected from a young man in good health. CDR3 nucleotides: TGTGCCAGCAGCTCCCATTTCGACAGGATTCAGCCCCAGCATTTT. Protein: CASSSHFDRIQPQHF.